This T cell receptor (beta chain) was captured in a study of blood T cell repertoires in COVID-19. Study as a whole: PBMCs, B-cell-depleted T cells, or T cells provided the cDNA or gDNA that made up the material.

Original processing methods: Nucleated cell number was recorded as an estimate derived from reference gene primer amplification. Here immunoSEQ multiplex PCR was the method, and the copy in TCRdb shows in-frame clones only, minus some. V, J and clone size are those of that table, while D and trimming were read from the DNA. The sample records over 250,000 clones, around nine tenths being singletons. From germline, CDR1 is LGHDT and CDR2 YNNKEL (reference sequence). V trimming: 3 bases; J trimming: 5 bases; junction bases outside the gene matches: 2. The CDR3 has 15 residues. Patients at the Seattle site were enrolled during active infection and followed longitudinally.

This TCR derives from a woman in her seventies with COVID-19, enrolled during active disease. The chain has TRBV3-1 (or the pseudogene TRBV3-2) and TRBJ2-2, with TRBD2 matching 11 bases. Sequenced: peripheral blood. The CDR3 is CASSQRLAGTGELFF. The CDR3 coding sequence is TGTGCCAGCAGCCAGAGACTAGCGGGAACCGGGGAGCTGTTTTTT.